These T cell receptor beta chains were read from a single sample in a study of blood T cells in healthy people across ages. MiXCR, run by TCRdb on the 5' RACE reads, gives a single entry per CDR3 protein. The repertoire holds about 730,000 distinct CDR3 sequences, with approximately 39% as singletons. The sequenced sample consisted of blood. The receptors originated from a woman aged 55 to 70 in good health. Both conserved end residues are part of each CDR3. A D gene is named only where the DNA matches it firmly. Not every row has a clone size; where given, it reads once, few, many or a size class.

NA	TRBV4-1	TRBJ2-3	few	CASSHSPNPQDTQYF	TGCGCCAGCAGCCATTCTCCCAACCCCCAAGATACGCAGTATTTT
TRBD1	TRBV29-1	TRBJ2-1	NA	CRVGQGYNEQFF	TGCCGCGTGGGACAGGGCTACAATGAGCAGTTCTTC
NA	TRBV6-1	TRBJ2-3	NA	CASNRAWESGSRTDTQYF	TGTGCCAGCAACCGCGCGTGGGAGTCGGGGTCCCGCACAGATACGCAGTATTTT
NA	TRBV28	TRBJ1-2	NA	CASSAPASPNYGYTF	TGTGCCAGCAGTGCCCCGGCAAGTCCTAACTATGGCTACACCTTC
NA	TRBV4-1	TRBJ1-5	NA	CASSQGLQDNQPRHF	TGCGCCAGCAGCCAAGGGCTCCAGGACAATCAGCCCCGGCATTTT
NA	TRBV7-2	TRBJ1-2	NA	CASSLERGTGYGYTF	TGTGCCAGCAGCTTAGAACGGGGAACGGGCTATGGCTACACCTTC
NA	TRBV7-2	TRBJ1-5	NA	CASSFGVSLGQPQHF	TGTGCCAGCAGCTTTGGAGTGTCGCTTGGTCAGCCCCAGCATTTT
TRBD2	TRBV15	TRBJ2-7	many	CATSIKGLAGAEEQYF	TGTGCCACCAGCATCAAGGGACTAGCGGGAGCAGAAGAGCAGTACTTC
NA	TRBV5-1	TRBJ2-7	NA	CASSLIVLVGAVHEQYF	TGCGCCAGCAGCTTGATCGTGCTGGTGGGGGCAGTTCATGAGCAGTACTTC
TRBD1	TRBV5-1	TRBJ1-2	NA	CASSWGQGGMAGYTF	TGCGCCAGCAGCTGGGGACAGGGGGGGATGGCTGGCTACACCTTC
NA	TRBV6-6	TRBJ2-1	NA	CASSGAFFSYNERFF	TGTGCCAGCAGTGGGGCCTTCTTCTCCTACAATGAGCGGTTCTTC
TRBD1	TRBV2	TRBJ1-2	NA	CASTGTGYGYTF	TGTGCCAGCACCGGGACAGGATATGGCTACACCTTC
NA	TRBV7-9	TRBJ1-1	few	CASSVSENTEAFF	TGTGCCAGCAGCGTCAGCGAGAACACTGAAGCTTTCTTT
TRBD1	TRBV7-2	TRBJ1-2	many	CASSLALGNRGTYGYTF	TGTGCCAGCAGCTTAGCGCTAGGAAACAGGGGGACCTATGGCTACACCTTC
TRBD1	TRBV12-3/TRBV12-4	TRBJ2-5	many	CASRLPGQGVAQYF	TGTGCCAGCAGACTACCGGGACAGGGGGTGGCCCAGTACTTC
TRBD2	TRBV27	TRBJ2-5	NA	CASSSLAGEAWLETQYF	TGTGCCAGCAGTTCACTAGCGGGAGAGGCTTGGTTAGAGACCCAGTACTTC
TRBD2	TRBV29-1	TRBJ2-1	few	CSVEDKSGGPGQFF	TGCAGCGTTGAAGATAAATCGGGGGGGCCGGGGCAGTTCTTC
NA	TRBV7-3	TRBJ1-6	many	CASSLRGGDSPLHF	TGTGCCAGCAGCTTACGGGGAGGAGATTCACCCCTCCACTTT
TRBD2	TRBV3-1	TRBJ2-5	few	CASSQERLAGRETQYF	TGTGCCAGCAGCCAAGAGAGGCTAGCGGGGAGGGAGACCCAGTACTTC
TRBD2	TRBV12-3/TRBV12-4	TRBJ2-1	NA	CASSFALSGRHGEQFF	TGTGCCAGCAGTTTTGCGCTTAGCGGGAGGCATGGTGAGCAGTTCTTC
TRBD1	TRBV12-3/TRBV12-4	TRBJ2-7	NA	CASSLQNRGSYEQYF	TGTGCCAGCAGTCTCCAGAACAGGGGGAGCTACGAGCAGTACTTC
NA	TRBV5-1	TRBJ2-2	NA	CASSLEGGALNTGELFF	TGCGCCAGCAGCTTGGAGGGAGGAGCCTTGAACACCGGGGAGCTGTTTTTT
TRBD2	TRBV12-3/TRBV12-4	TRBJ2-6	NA	CASSARLAGGPGANVLTF	TGTGCCAGCAGTGCCAGACTGGCGGGAGGGCCTGGGGCCAACGTCCTGACTTTC
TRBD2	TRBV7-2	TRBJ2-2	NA	CASSLEAGRDTGELFF	TGTGCCAGCAGCTTAGAGGCGGGGAGGGACACCGGGGAGCTGTTTTTT
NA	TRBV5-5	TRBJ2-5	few	CASSLGYRGGGEEQYF	TGTGCCAGCAGCTTGGGGTACAGGGGTGGAGGGGAGGAGCAGTACTTC
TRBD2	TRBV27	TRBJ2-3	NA	CASSLLTSGRDTQYF	TGTGCCAGCAGTTTACTGACTAGCGGCAGGGATACGCAGTATTTT
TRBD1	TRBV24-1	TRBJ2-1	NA	CATSDRQGGYNEQFF	TGTGCCACCAGCGATCGACAGGGTGGGTACAATGAGCAGTTCTTC
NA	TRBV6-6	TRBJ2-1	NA	CASSYSMGDEQFF	TGTGCCAGCAGTTACTCGATGGGGGATGAGCAGTTCTTC
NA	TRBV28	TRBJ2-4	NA	CASTSSTQNIQYF	TGTGCCAGCACCTCTAGCACACAAAACATTCAGTACTTC
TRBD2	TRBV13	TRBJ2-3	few	CASSPTSGGAGTDTQYF	TGTGCCAGCAGCCCCACTAGCGGGGGGGCGGGCACAGATACGCAGTATTTT
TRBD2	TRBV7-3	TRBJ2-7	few	CASSSLAGRSYEQYF	TGTGCCAGCAGCTCACTAGCGGGACGATCCTACGAGCAGTACTTC
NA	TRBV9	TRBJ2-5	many	CASSAARGTQYF	TGTGCCAGCAGCGCGGCTAGGGGGACCCAGTACTTC
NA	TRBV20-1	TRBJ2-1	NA	CSARDPTRVAGEQFF	TGCAGTGCTAGAGACCCTACGCGGGTTGCGGGTGAGCAGTTCTTC
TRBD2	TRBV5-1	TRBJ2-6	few	CASSAWTSGSPGANVLTF	TGCGCCAGCAGCGCATGGACTAGCGGGAGTCCTGGGGCCAACGTCCTGACTTTC
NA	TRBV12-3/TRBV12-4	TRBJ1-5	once	CASRGGAGNQPQHF	TGTGCCAGCAGAGGGGGAGCGGGTAATCAGCCCCAGCATTTT
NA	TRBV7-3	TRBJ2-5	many	CASSAGLQETQYF	TGTGCCAGCAGCGCGGGACTGCAAGAGACCCAGTACTTC
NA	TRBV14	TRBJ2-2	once	CASSQDFQSGELFF	TGTGCCAGCAGCCAAGATTTCCAGTCCGGGGAGCTGTTTTTT
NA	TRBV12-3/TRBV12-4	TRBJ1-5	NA	CASSLSAGRGKPSDQPQHF	TGTGCCAGCAGTTTGAGCGCGGGGAGGGGGAAACCTAGCGATCAGCCCCAGCATTTT
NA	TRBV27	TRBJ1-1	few	CATEREEATFTPEAFF	TGTGCCACCGAGAGAGAGGAGGCGACCTTTACTCCTGAAGCTTTCTTT
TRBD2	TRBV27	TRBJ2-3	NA	CASSSLSGGIDTQYF	TGTGCCAGCAGTTCCCTTAGCGGGGGTATAGATACGCAGTATTTT
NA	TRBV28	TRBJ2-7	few	CASSVPGATYEQYF	TGTGCCAGCAGTGTACCAGGGGCGACCTACGAGCAGTACTTC
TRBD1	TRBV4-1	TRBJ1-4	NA	CASSQDSNRGREELFF	TGCGCCAGCAGCCAAGACTCTAACAGGGGAAGAGAAGAACTGTTTTTT
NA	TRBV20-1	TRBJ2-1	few	CSARGERGRYEQFF	TGCAGTGCTAGAGGGGAACGAGGCAGATATGAGCAGTTCTTC
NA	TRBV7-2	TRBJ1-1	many	CASSRGQNTEAFF	TGTGCCAGCAGCCGTGGACAGAACACTGAAGCTTTCTTT
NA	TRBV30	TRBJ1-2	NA	CAWSEGGGYGYTF	TGTGCCTGGAGTGAGGGGGGAGGCTATGGCTACACCTTC
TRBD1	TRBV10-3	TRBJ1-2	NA	CAISEAGTANYGYTF	TGTGCCATCAGTGAGGCAGGGACAGCTAACTATGGCTACACCTTC
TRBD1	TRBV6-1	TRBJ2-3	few	CASSNIRTGSTDTQYF	TGTGCCAGCAGCAACATACGGACAGGAAGCACAGATACGCAGTATTTT
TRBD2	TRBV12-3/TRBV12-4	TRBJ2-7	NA	CASSPGGIRYEQYF	TGTGCCAGCAGCCCGGGGGGTATTAGATACGAGCAGTACTTC
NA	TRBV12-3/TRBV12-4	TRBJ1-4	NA	CASSFGGTLNEKLFF	TGTGCCAGCAGTTTTGGTGGGACGTTAAATGAAAAACTGTTTTTT
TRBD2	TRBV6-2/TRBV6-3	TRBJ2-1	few	CASSYQSKREGLRGEQFF	TGTGCCAGCAGTTACCAAAGTAAGCGGGAGGGCCTTCGGGGTGAGCAGTTCTTC
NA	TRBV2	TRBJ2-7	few	CASKGDEQYF	TGTGCCAGCAAAGGGGACGAGCAGTACTTC
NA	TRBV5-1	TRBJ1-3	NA	CASSLPTDGNTIYF	TGCGCCAGCAGCTTGCCGACGGACGGAAACACCATATATTTT
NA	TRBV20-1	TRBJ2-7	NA	CSARSGSPYEQYF	TGCAGTGCTAGGTCAGGGAGTCCCTACGAGCAGTACTTC